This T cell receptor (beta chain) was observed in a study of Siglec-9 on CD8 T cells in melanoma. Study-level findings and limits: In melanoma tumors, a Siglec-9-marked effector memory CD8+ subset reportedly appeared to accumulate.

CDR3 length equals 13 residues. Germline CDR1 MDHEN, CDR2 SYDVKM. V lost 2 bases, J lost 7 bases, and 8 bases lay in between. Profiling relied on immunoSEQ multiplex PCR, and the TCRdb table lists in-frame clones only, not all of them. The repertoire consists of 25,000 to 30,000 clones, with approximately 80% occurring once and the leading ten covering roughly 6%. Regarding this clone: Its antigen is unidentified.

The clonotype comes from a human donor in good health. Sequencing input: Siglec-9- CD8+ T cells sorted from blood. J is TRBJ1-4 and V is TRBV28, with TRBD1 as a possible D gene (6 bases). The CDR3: CASSLGGAEKLFF. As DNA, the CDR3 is TGTGCCAGCAGTTTAGGGGGGGCTGAAAAACTGTTTTTT.